This T cell receptor beta chain was sequenced in a study of OX40 agonist ivuxolimab in advanced cancers. The V end was cut by 3 bases, the J end by 0 bases, with 9 bases between. The CDR3 loop spans 14 amino acids. The germline V gene has CDR1 SGHTA and CDR2 FQGNSA. The data were produced by immunoSEQ multiplex PCR, yet TCRdb's version contains in-frame clones alone and is incomplete. The sample carries about 73,000 clones, 75% to 95% recorded once. The specimen comprised CD4+ or CD8+ T cells sorted from blood, sampled in a trial of the OX40 agonist ivuxolimab. V and J are TRBV7-2 and TRBJ2-7; D gene uncertain. The source is an adult with an advanced solid tumor such as melanoma, head and neck, liver or kidney cancer. The CDR3 here is CASSFSQSSYEQYF. DNA for the CDR3: TGTGCCAGCAGCTTTTCACAAAGCTCCTACGAGCAGTACTTC.